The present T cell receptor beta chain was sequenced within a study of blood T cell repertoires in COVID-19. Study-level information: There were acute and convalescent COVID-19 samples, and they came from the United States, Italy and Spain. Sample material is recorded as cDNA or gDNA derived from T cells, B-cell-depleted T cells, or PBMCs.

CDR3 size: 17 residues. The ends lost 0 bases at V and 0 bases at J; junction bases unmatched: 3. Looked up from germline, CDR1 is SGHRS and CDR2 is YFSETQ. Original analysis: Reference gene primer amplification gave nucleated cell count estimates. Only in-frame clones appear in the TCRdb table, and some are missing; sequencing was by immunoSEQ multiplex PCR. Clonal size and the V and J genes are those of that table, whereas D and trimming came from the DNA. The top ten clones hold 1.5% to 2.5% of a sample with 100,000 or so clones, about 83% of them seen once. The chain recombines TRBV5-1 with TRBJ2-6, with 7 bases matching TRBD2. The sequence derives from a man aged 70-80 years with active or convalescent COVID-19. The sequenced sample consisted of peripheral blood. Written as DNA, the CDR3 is TGCGCCAGCAGCTTGGGTAGCGGGTCCTCTGGGGCCAACGTCCTGACTTTC. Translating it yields CASSLGSGSSGANVLTF.